These T cell receptor beta chains were read from a single sample in a study of cytomegalovirus exposure and HLA in healthy donors. Sequenced by immunoSEQ multiplex PCR; TCRdb stores in-frame clones only, minus some. The profile covers around 300,000 clones, with 86% appearing a single time and approximately 1% taken by the ten largest. Sequencing input: PBMCs. All receptors come from a woman aged 18-29 years in good health and CMV-seronegative. Both conserved end residues are part of each CDR3. D genes are given only for firm matches. Clone sizes are given selectively: once, few, many, or a class where the clone is expanded.

D gene	clone size	J gene	V gene	CDR3 DNA	CDR3 protein
TRBD1	-	TRBJ2-7	TRBV6-1	TGTGCCAGCAGTGGACAGGGAAGTAAGTACGAGCAGTACTTC	CASSGQGSKYEQYF
TRBD1	-	TRBJ1-5	TRBV4-1	TGCGCCAGCAGCCAAGATAGGGGCGTCGTAGGGGGCAGGAATCAGCCCCAGCATTTT	CASSQDRGVVGGRNQPQHF
TRBD1	-	TRBJ2-7	TRBV30	TGTGCCTGGAGCGGGGACAGAATCTACGGGCAGTACTTC	CAWSGDRIYGQYF
TRBD1	-	TRBJ1-1	TRBV19	TGTGCCAGTAGTATCAGGACAGGGGGCAGGGCTGAAGCTTTCTTT	CASSIRTGGRAEAFF
TRBD1	-	TRBJ2-5	TRBV5-1	TGCGCCAGCAGCTTGGGGGACAGGTACCAAGAGACCCAGTACTTC	CASSLGDRYQETQYF
TRBD1	few	TRBJ2-7	TRBV10-3	TGTGCCATCAGTGAGTCTGACAGGGGGCATAGCGAGCAGTACTTC	CAISESDRGHSEQYF
-	-	TRBJ2-3	TRBV9	TGTGCCAGCAGCCCATTCGGTAATACGCAGTATTTT	CASSPFGNTQYF
TRBD1	-	TRBJ1-2	TRBV29-1	TGCAGCGCCCGGGAGGGGGCATTCTATGGCTACACCTTC	CSAREGAFYGYTF
-	once	TRBJ1-1	TRBV6-1	TGTGCCAGCAGTCAAGGGGAGCACACTGAAGCTTTCTTT	CASSQGEHTEAFF
-	few	TRBJ1-2	TRBV28	TGTGCCAGCGGAAGGGACAACTTCTATGGCTACACCTTC	CASGRDNFYGYTF
TRBD1	-	TRBJ2-7	TRBV19	TGTGCCAGTAGTATAGTCAGGGGGTCGGACTACGAGCAGTACTTC	CASSIVRGSDYEQYF
TRBD1	-	TRBJ1-3	TRBV29-1	TGCAGCGTTGTTTCAGGGGGAATGAACACCATATATTTT	CSVVSGGMNTIYF
-	-	TRBJ2-7	TRBV6-5	TGTGCCAGCAGTTACGACCGGACAGATTCCTACGAGCAGTACTTC	CASSYDRTDSYEQYF
-	many	TRBJ2-7	TRBV7-2	TGTGCCAGCAGCTTAATCTACTACGAGCAGTACTTC	CASSLIYYEQYF
-	-	TRBJ1-3	TRBV28	TGTGCCAGCAGTTACCTGCCAGGGATAGGGCTTGAATCTGGAAACACCATATATTTT	CASSYLPGIGLESGNTIYF
-	-	TRBJ1-3	TRBV6-5	TGTGCCAGCAGTTACTCATTTACAGACTCTGGAAACACCATATATTTT	CASSYSFTDSGNTIYF
TRBD1	-	TRBJ1-2	TRBV19	TGTGCCAGTAGTATATCGGGACAGGGGTATGGCTACACCTTC	CASSISGQGYGYTF